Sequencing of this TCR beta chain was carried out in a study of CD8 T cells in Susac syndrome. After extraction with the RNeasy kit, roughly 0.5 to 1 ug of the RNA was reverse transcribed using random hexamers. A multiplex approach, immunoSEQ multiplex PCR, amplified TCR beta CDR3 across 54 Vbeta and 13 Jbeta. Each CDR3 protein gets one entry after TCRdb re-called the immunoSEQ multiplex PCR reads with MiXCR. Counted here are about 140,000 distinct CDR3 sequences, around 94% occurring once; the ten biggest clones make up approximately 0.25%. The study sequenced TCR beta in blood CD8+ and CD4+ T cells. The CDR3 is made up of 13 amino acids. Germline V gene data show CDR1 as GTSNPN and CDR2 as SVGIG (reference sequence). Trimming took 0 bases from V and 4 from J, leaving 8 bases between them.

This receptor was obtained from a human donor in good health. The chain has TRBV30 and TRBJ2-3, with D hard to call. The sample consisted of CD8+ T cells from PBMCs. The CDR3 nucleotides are TGTGCCTGGAGTGTAGCCTCTCCAGATACGCAGTATTTT. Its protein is CAWSVASPDTQYF.